The next 24 T cell receptor beta chains were all read from a single sample in a study of tumor-infiltrating lymphocytes in primary liver carcinoma. Blood RNA originated from unsorted whole blood, with germline DNA additionally extracted. The authors made TCR beta cDNA from roughly 480 ng total RNA with a constant-region primer. Library construction for TCR beta comprised three nested multiplex PCR rounds performed with slightly modified ARM-PCR. Primers for the first two PCR rounds were TRBV1-TRBV30 forward primers and a C-beta reverse primer (around 10 cycles per round). One entry per CDR3 protein, called by TCRdb with MiXCR from the multiplex PCR reads. The sample has under 200,000 distinct CDR3 sequences, less than 70% seen once; the top ten hold around 7.1%. The material sequenced was peripheral blood. Receptor source: a woman aged 60-70 years with primary liver carcinoma and hepatitis B virus infection.

This CDR3 reads CASSPPTRQGGAKNIQYF. The CDR3 coding sequence is TGTGCCAGCAGCCCCCCCACTCGACAGGGGGGGGCCAAAAACATTCAGTACTTC. The J gene is TRBJ2-4, the V gene TRBV5-6; 9 bases align to TRBD1. Losses at the gene ends were 4 bases for V and 1 base for J; bases not matched to a gene: 12. This CDR3 has 18 residues. From germline, CDR1 is SGHDT and CDR2 YYEEEE.

This sequence joins TRBV11-2 and TRBJ2-1; no clear D. The CDR3 extends over 13 amino acids. V was cut by 2 bases and J by 8 bases, with 10 bases left in between. Per the germline V gene, CDR1 is SGHAT and CDR2 is FQNNGV. This chain's CDR3 is CASSLPLHDEQFF. CDR3 DNA sequence: TGTGCCAGCAGCTTACCACTTCATGATGAGCAGTTCTTC.

Worth noting for this clonotype: The missing conserved phenylalanine or tryptophan at the end of this CDR3 makes a read error likely. The chain employs TRBV5-5 and TRBJ2-5; no definite D call. Germline loops: CDR1 SGHKS, CDR2 YYEKEE (reference sequence). This CDR3 comprises 15 residues. Trimming shortened V by 2 bases and J by 0 bases, and 11 bases separated the two germline ends. The DNA of the CDR3 is TGTGCCAGCAGCTTTGGGCTGATGAACCAAGAGACCCAGTACCTC. Amino acid sequence: CASSFGLMNQETQYL.

Comments on this clonotype: The junction differs from germline at one of its ends, possibly a read error. V and J are TRBV10-3 and TRBJ1-1; TRBD1 is a possible D gene (6 bases). This CDR3 region has 15 residues. Germline lookup yields CDR1 ENHRY and CDR2 SYGVKD. The CDR3 spells CTISESPGENTEAFF. The CDR3 DNA follows: TGTACCATCAGTGAGTCCCCAGGGGAGAACACTGAAGCTTTCTTT.

About this clonotype itself: Possible read error: a much larger clone is one base away. J is TRBJ2-7 and V is TRBV6-1, with 10 positions matching TRBD1. Trimming took 10 bases from V and 5 from J; bases not matched to a gene: 11. Germline V gene data show CDR1 as MNHNS and CDR2 as SASEGT. The CDR3 is 14 amino acids. This CDR3 reads CAIAETGGRHEQYF. The CDR3 coding sequence is TGTGCCATCGCCGAGACAGGGGGCCGTCACGAGCAGTACTTC.

This clonotype was counted at least ten times. The CDR3 sequence: CASSWNLAPKNIQYF. CDR3 in DNA: TGTGCCAGCAGCTGGAATCTAGCGCCCAAAAACATTCAGTACTTC. The chain uses TRBV11-2 and TRBJ2-4; a weak D match, TRBD2 (6 bases). The CDR3 sequence is 15 residues long. The V gene lost 4 bases and the J gene lost 2 bases, with 12 bases spanning the gap. The V gene's germline CDR1 is SGHAT and CDR2 FQNNGV.

Worth noting for this clonotype: One base away lies a much larger clone, so this may be a sequencing read error. V usage is TRBV12-3 or TRBV12-4 and J usage is TRBJ2-5, with D unresolved. Trimming left V 3 bases short and J 4 bases short, with 12 bases between. This CDR3 contains 14 residues. CDR3: CASSLIGIGETQYF. The CDR3 DNA follows: TGTGCCAGCAGTTTGATTGGGATTGGAGAGACCCAGTACTTC.

The CDR3, as DNA: TGCGCCAGCAGCCAAGATCCGGGAGAGACAGCGAACACCGGGGAGCTGTTTTTT. Its protein is CASSQDPGETANTGELFF. The chain employs TRBV4-1 and TRBJ2-2; D possibly corresponds to TRBD2 (6 bases). Germline CDR1 MGHRA, CDR2 YSYEKL. V shed 0 bases and J shed 0 bases, with 14 bases lying between them. The CDR3 covers 18 residues.

The chain is built from TRBV29-1 and TRBJ1-2; 9 nucleotides match TRBD1. The ends lost 4 bases at V and 2 bases at J; junction bases unmatched: 11. This CDR3 comprises 16 residues. Looked up from germline, CDR1 is SQVTM and CDR2 is ANQGSEA. CDR3 DNA sequence: TGCAGCGTTGTAGTGGTGACGGGACAGGGAAACTATGGCTACACCTTC. Translation gives CSVVVVTGQGNYGYTF.

In its sample, this clonotype was seen many times. The chain is built from TRBV29-1 and TRBJ2-7, with D possibly being TRBD1 (6 bases). Per the germline V gene, CDR1 is SQVTM and CDR2 is ANQGSEA. V lost 2 bases, J lost 5 bases, and 10 bases lay in between. The CDR3 is 12 amino acids. The CDR3: CSVEQGPHEQYF. CDR3 nucleotides: TGCAGCGTTGAACAGGGGCCCCACGAGCAGTACTTC.

This clonotype was detected ten times or more. The rearrangement links TRBV29-1 to TRBJ2-7; weak D call: TRBD2 (6 bases). Per germline, CDR1 SQVTM and CDR2 ANQGSEA. The V gene lost 7 bases and the J gene lost 5 bases, with 12 bases spanning the gap. This CDR3 contains 11 residues. This CDR3 reads CSGTSSDEQYF. As DNA, the CDR3 is TGCAGCGGAACTAGCAGCGACGAGCAGTACTTC.

Concerning this clonotype: A single base separates this from a much larger clone, so it may be a read error. The J gene is TRBJ1-2, the V gene TRBV5-4, with unresolved D. The CDR3 consists of 15 residues. V was trimmed by 8 bases and J by 4 bases, leaving 21 bases between them. CDR1 is SGHNT and CDR2 is YYREEE in the germline V gene (reference sequence). This chain's CDR3 is CARSPHGVGSYGYTF. The CDR3, as DNA: TGTGCCAGGAGCCCTCATGGGGTGGGAAGCTATGGCTACACCTTC.

This clonotype has just one count. The junction departs from the called germline gene at one end, perhaps through a read error. The chain employs TRBV5-4 and TRBJ1-1; D call uncertain. Per germline, CDR1 SGHNT and CDR2 YYREEE (reference sequence). The CDR3 totals 15 residues. The CDR3 protein is CDSSLVGSTGTEAFF. CDR3 in DNA: TGTGACAGCAGCTTGGTCGGCAGCACGGGGACTGAAGCTTTCTTT.

On this clonotype itself: A much larger clone lies a single base off, so this may be a read error. This sequence joins TRBV6-1 and TRBJ2-2; 10 bases are shared with TRBD2. This CDR3 spans 17 amino acids. J lost 6 bases, V lost 10 bases, and 17 bases had no gene match. In germline, CDR1 is MNHNS, CDR2 SASEGT. DNA of the CDR3: TGTGCCAACACTCTCCAGGGGCTAGCGGGAGAACCCGGGGAGCTGTTTTTT. Amino acids: CANTLQGLAGEPGELFF.

About this clonotype: A read error may account for a junction end that differs from germline. The CDR3 here is CAIRSGTGNTEAFF. The CDR3 DNA reads TGTGCCATCAGATCCGGGACAGGGAACACTGAAGCATTCTTT. The rearrangement links TRBV11-2 to TRBJ1-1; 9 bases fit TRBD1. This CDR3 has 14 amino acids. The V gene's germline CDR1 is SGHAT and CDR2 FQNNGV.

The V gene is TRBV11-3, the J gene TRBJ1-1, with TRBD1 matching over 7 bases. Per the germline V gene, CDR1 is SGHNT and CDR2 is YENEEA. The CDR3 loop spans 15 amino acids. V was pared by 1 base and J by 14 bases, with 16 bases of the junction left unmatched. The CDR3 region is CASSLGDSRGTEDFF. The CDR3 bases are TGTGCCAGCAGCTTAGGGGACAGCCGCGGCACTGAAGACTTCTTT.

The CDR3 loop reads CASSYSLDFNEQFF. The CDR3 nucleotides read TGTGCCAGCAGTTACTCCCTGGACTTCAATGAGCAGTTCTTC. The chain uses TRBV6-5 and TRBJ2-1; perhaps TRBD2 as D (5 bases). Germline lookup yields CDR1 MNHEY and CDR2 SVGAGI. CDR3 length: 14 amino acids. Trimming left V 0 bases short and J 6 bases short, with 9 bases between.

To note about this clonotype: One end of the junction does not line up with germline, which may come from a read error. The genes are TRBV29-1 and TRBJ2-1, with TRBD2 as a possible D gene (6 bases). CDR3 length: 19 residues. Germline V gives CDR1 SQVTM, CDR2 ANQGSEA. Written as DNA, the CDR3 is TGCAGCGTTGAGACGCACCGGACTAACGGGAGAGGGTCCTACAAAGAGCAGTTCTTC. This gives the protein CSVETHRTNGRGSYKEQFF.

This clonotype was seen more than once but under ten times. This sequence may be a read error, since a much larger clone differs from it by one base. The chain links TRBV12-3 or TRBV12-4 to TRBJ1-2, with a tentative D call TRBD1 (5 bases). The CDR3 contains 14 residues. V dropped 4 bases and J dropped 10 bases, with 19 bases sitting between them. This CDR3 reads CASSSQSGMDDYTF. In DNA form, the CDR3 reads TGTGCCAGCAGTTCACAGTCAGGGATGGATGACTACACCTTC.

Points on this clonotype: The junction differs from germline at one of its ends, possibly a read error. V gene TRBV10-2 combines with J gene TRBJ2-5; D remains unclear. This CDR3 is built from 13 residues. Germline-derived CDR1 and CDR2 are WSHSY and SAAADI. CDR3 residues: CASARSGQEAQYF. The CDR3, as DNA: TGCGCCAGCGCCCGCAGTGGCCAAGAGGCCCAGTACTTC.

Only one count was recorded for this clonotype. CDR3 nucleotide sequence: TGTGCCAGCAGCTTGGTTTTAGCGGGATTGTTTGAGCAGTACTTC. Translation gives CASSLVLAGLFEQYF. V usage is TRBV5-8 and J usage is TRBJ2-7; 8 bases fit TRBD2. V trimming: 0 bases; J trimming: 7 bases; junction bases outside the gene matches: 9. This CDR3 comprises 15 residues. The germline CDR1 and CDR2 sequences are SGHTS and YDEGEE.

The genes are TRBV11-3 and TRBJ2-3; TRBD1 is a possible D gene (6 bases). Trimming removed 10 bases from V and 5 bases from J, with 22 bases in between. Germline V CDR1 and CDR2: SGHNT, YENEEA. This CDR3 region has 15 residues. Here the CDR3 reads CAISQQGSTKDTQYF. CDR3 bases: TGTGCCATCAGTCAACAGGGTTCGACCAAAGATACGCAGTATTTT.

As DNA, the CDR3 is TGCGCCAGCAGCTTGGGCTCTGTCGACACTGAAGCTTTCTTT. Translating it yields CASSLGSVDTEAFF. The chain is built from TRBV5-1 and TRBJ1-1; D is unresolved. The CDR3 covers 14 residues. Germline CDR1 is SGHRS and CDR2 is YFSETQ. V lost 0 bases, J lost 3 bases, and 9 bases lay in between.

The rearrangement uses TRBV7-9 and TRBJ2-3; 10 nucleotides match TRBD1. The junction had 5 bases not matched to a gene; V was cut back by 1 base and J by 4 bases. Germline CDR1 is SEHNR and CDR2 is FQNEAQ (reference sequence). The CDR3 is 16 amino acids. The CDR3 region has the DNA TGTGCCAGCAGCTTAGGGGGGACAGGGGCCGCAGATACGCAGTATTTT. Translation: CASSLGGTGAADTQYF.